The 30 T cell receptor beta chains below were found in one sample sequenced in a study of OX40 agonist ivuxolimab in advanced cancers. Repertoires were generated with immunoSEQ multiplex PCR, while TCRdb's copy carries only in-frame clones and drops some. Of roughly 76,000 clones in the sample, around 86% were seen once. The specimen was CD4+ or CD8+ T cells sorted from blood, collected in a trial of the OX40 agonist ivuxolimab. These receptors were taken from an adult with an advanced solid tumor such as melanoma, head and neck, liver or kidney cancer.

Turning to this clone: Other nucleotide sequences from this sample produce the same CDR3. The J gene is TRBJ1-5, the V gene TRBV6-5; a weak D match, TRBD1 (5 bases). V lost 6 bases and J lost 5, with 14 bases in between. The CDR3 is made up of 14 amino acids. Per germline, CDR1 MNHEY and CDR2 SVGAGI. The CDR3 here is CASRPDRLYQPQHF. The CDR3 region has the DNA TGTGCCAGCAGGCCTGACAGACTCTATCAGCCCCAGCATTTT.

This chain joins TRBV5-5 and TRBJ2-7, with 10 bases aligning to TRBD1. This CDR3 is built from 13 residues. In germline, CDR1 is SGHKS, CDR2 YYEKEE (reference sequence). V trimming: 4 bases; J trimming: 4 bases; junction bases outside the gene matches: 2. The CDR3 DNA reads as TGTGCCAGCAGCCAGGACAGGGGGTACGAGCAGTACTTC. Translated, it gives CASSQDRGYEQYF.

This chain uses TRBV10-3 with TRBJ2-1; 9 nucleotides agree with TRBD1. CDR3 length equals 17 residues. Per the germline V gene, CDR1 is ENHRY and CDR2 is SYGVKD. Trimming at V came to 5 bases and at J to 8 bases, leaving 16 bases not matched to a gene. CDR3 bases: TGTGCCATCAGTTTTTCAGACCTCGGGACAGGGTACCATGAGCAGTTCTTC. Its protein is CAISFSDLGTGYHEQFF.

The CDR3 DNA reads TGTGCCAGCAGCTTAAAGGCGGGAGGGCCACACGAGCAGTACTTC. Encoded protein: CASSLKAGGPHEQYF. J is TRBJ2-7 and V is TRBV11-2, with 9 positions matching TRBD2. The CDR3 is made up of 15 amino acids. V dropped 2 bases and J dropped 5; count of bases not matched to a gene: 7. Germline CDR1 is SGHAT and CDR2 is FQNNGV.

This chain connects TRBV18 to TRBJ2-3, with D possibly called TRBD1 or TRBD2 (5 bases each). V lost 5 bases and J lost 2, with 20 bases in between. This CDR3 has 17 amino acids. Germline CDR1 is KGHSH and CDR2 is LQKENI. CDR3 protein: CASSGDLSGSDTDTQYF. CDR3 DNA sequence: TGTGCCAGCTCAGGGGACCTTAGTGGTAGCGACACAGATACGCAGTATTTT.

The chain recombines TRBV6-1 with TRBJ2-5; weak D call: TRBD1 (5 bases). V lost 2 bases to trimming and J lost 4 bases, with 8 bases between them. CDR3 length: 13 residues. Germline V gives CDR1 MNHNS, CDR2 SASEGT. Written as DNA, the CDR3 is TGTGCCAGCAGTGAACAGGGAAGAGAGACCCAGTACTTC. This encodes CASSEQGRETQYF.

The CDR3 region is CASSPRGGLNTEAFF. CDR3 nucleotide sequence: TGTGCCAGCAGCCCCCGAGGGGGGCTAAACACTGAAGCTTTCTTT. This rearrangement joins TRBV6-5 to TRBJ1-1; D is perhaps TRBD1 (6 bases). The V end was cut by 6 bases, the J end by 2 bases, with 16 bases between. The CDR3 extends over 15 amino acids. The germline CDR1 and CDR2 sequences are MNHEY and SVGAGI.

The chain has TRBV30 and TRBJ1-3; D remains unclear. This CDR3 spans 13 amino acids. CDR1 is GTSNPN and CDR2 is SVGIG in the germline V gene (reference sequence). The V end lost 3 bases, the J end lost 0 bases, and 6 bases lay between the germline ends. The CDR3 nucleotides read TGTGCCTGGAGCATTTACTCTGGAAACACCATATATTTT. Translation: CAWSIYSGNTIYF.

V is TRBV7-9 and J is TRBJ2-7; TRBD1 agrees at 12 bases. This CDR3 has 16 amino acids. Germline loops: CDR1 SEHNR, CDR2 FQNEAQ (reference sequence). V lost 6 bases and J lost 5; bases outside the gene matches: 11. The CDR3 bases are TGTGCCAGCAGGGACCTGGGACAGGGGGCTGGGAACGAGCAGTACTTC. It is translated as CASRDLGQGAGNEQYF.

The rearrangement uses TRBV6-1 and TRBJ2-7; perhaps TRBD1 as D (6 bases). Germline V gene lookup returns CDR1 MNHNS and CDR2 SASEGT. The germline V and J ends were trimmed by 8 bases and 4 bases, with 15 bases remaining between them. CDR3 length: 13 residues. The CDR3 protein is CASSTAGTYEQYF. CDR3 nucleotide sequence: TGTGCCAGCTCAACAGCCGGGACATACGAGCAGTACTTC.

This chain joins TRBV27 and TRBJ2-1; D remains unclear. Germline V gives CDR1 MNHEY, CDR2 SMNVEV (reference sequence). The CDR3 extends over 16 amino acids. V was shortened by 5 bases and J by 4 bases, with 18 bases between the two germline ends. The CDR3 protein is CASSPLQMLDYNEQFF. CDR3 DNA sequence: TGTGCCAGCAGTCCACTTCAGATGCTCGATTACAATGAGCAGTTCTTC.

This clone is medium-sized in the sample. The chain has TRBV7-2 and TRBJ1-1; D is unclear. The CDR3 covers 11 residues. Per the germline V gene, CDR1 is SGHTA and CDR2 is FQGNSA. V was shortened by 3 bases and J by 9 bases, with 8 bases between the two germline ends. The CDR3 sequence: CASSLTRQAFF. The CDR3 nucleotides are TGTGCCAGCAGCTTGACACGACAAGCTTTCTTT. The complete variable domain, with remaining parts taken from reference TRBV7-2 and TRBJ1-1, reads GAGVSQSPSNKVTEKGKDVELRCDPISGHTALYWYRQSLGQGLEFLIYFQGNSAPDKSGLPSDRFSAERTGGSVSTLTIQRTQQEDSAVYLCASSLTRQAFFGQGTRLTVV.

The gene calls are TRBV9 and TRBJ2-1, with TRBD2 matching 7 bases. Losses at the gene ends were 0 bases for V and 9 bases for J; bases not matched to a gene: 9. This CDR3 has 15 residues. In germline, CDR1 is SGDLS, CDR2 YYNGEE. Here the CDR3 reads CASSVAPTSVSEQFF. The CDR3 nucleotides are TGTGCCAGCAGCGTAGCACCCACTAGCGTCAGTGAGCAGTTCTTC.

The chain carries TRBV6-5 and TRBJ2-7; a possible D gene is TRBD1 (6 bases). V was shortened by 5 bases and J by 4 bases, with 6 bases between the two germline ends. In germline, CDR1 is MNHEY, CDR2 SVGAGI. CDR3 size: 11 residues. CDR3 sequence reads: CASSDRYEQYF. The CDR3 nucleotides are TGTGCCAGCAGTGACAGGTACGAGCAGTACTTC.

The rearrangement joins TRBV5-4 to TRBJ2-2; a weak D match, TRBD1 (5 bases). Trimming removed 0 bases from V and 7 bases from J, with 10 bases in between. The CDR3 totals 14 residues. Germline V CDR1 and CDR2: SGHNT, YYREEE (reference sequence). The CDR3 nucleotides are TGTGCCAGCAGCTTGGACAGGCCGTTCGGGGAGCTGTTTTTT. Translated, it gives CASSLDRPFGELFF.

V gene TRBV2 combines with J gene TRBJ2-3, with 14 bases aligning to TRBD2. V was clipped by 8 bases and J by 4 bases; unmatched bases: 5. The CDR3 totals 15 residues. Germline V gene sequence: CDR1 SNHLY, CDR2 FYNNEI. Written as DNA, the CDR3 is TGTGCCAGCTCGGGACTAGCGGGAGAGGCAGATACGCAGTATTTT. This translates into CASSGLAGEADTQYF. Filled out from reference TRBV2 and TRBJ2-3, the complete variable domain reads EPEVTQTPSHQVTQMGQEVILRCVPISNHLYFYWYRQILGQKVEFLVSFYNNEISEKSEIFDDQFSVERPDGSNFTLKIRSTKLEDSAMYFCASSGLAGEADTQYFGPGTRLTVL.

This chain joins TRBV2 and TRBJ1-5; TRBD1 might be the D (5 bases). This CDR3 spans 14 amino acids. V gave up 6 bases and J gave up 1 base, with 10 bases separating them. Germline CDR1 reads SNHLY; CDR2 reads FYNNEI. The CDR3 loop reads CASRAGLSNQPQHF. CDR3 nucleotides: TGTGCCAGCAGAGCAGGGTTGAGCAATCAGCCCCAGCATTTT.

This clone showed up just a few times. V and J are TRBV6-1 and TRBJ1-1; D might be TRBD1 (5 bases). Germline V gene data show CDR1 as MNHNS and CDR2 as SASEGT. CDR3 length: 14 residues. V gave up 3 bases and J gave up 5 bases, with 13 bases separating them. In DNA form, the CDR3 reads TGTGCCAGCAGTGATAGGGGATCGGGTACTGAAGCTTTCTTT. Residues: CASSDRGSGTEAFF.

The chain employs TRBV5-1 and TRBJ2-7; 8 bases match TRBD1. Per germline, CDR1 SGHRS and CDR2 YFSETQ. The ends lost 3 bases at V and 7 bases at J; junction bases unmatched: 9. The CDR3 consists of 14 residues. CDR3 bases: TGCGCCAGCAGCTACGGACAGGGAAGTAGGGAGCAGTACTTC. Translation: CASSYGQGSREQYF.

This clone came up once. The rearrangement uses TRBV6-5 and TRBJ1-2; 8 bases align to TRBD1. J lost 5 bases, V lost 5 bases, and 7 bases had no gene match. CDR1 and CDR2 from the germline V gene are MNHEY and SVGAGI. CDR3 length: 14 amino acids. The CDR3 is CASSPQGEWYGYTF. CDR3 coding DNA: TGTGCCAGCAGTCCACAGGGGGAATGGTATGGCTACACCTTC.

V usage is TRBV6-6 and J usage is TRBJ1-1; D unresolved. The CDR3 contains 11 residues. V was clipped by 8 bases and J by 6 bases, with 10 bases between them. CDR1 is MNHNY, CDR2 SVGAGI, per germline (reference sequence). CDR3 region: CASGKPAEAFF. In DNA form, the CDR3 reads TGTGCCAGCGGGAAGCCAGCTGAAGCTTTCTTT.

This clone turned up a few times. The chain has TRBV6-1 and TRBJ1-1; no clear D. CDR1 and CDR2 (germline): MNHNS, SASEGT. The CDR3 consists of 13 residues. Trimming took off 6 bases at V and 4 bases at J, with 12 bases between the two ends. CDR3 in amino acids: CASRLSRRTEAFF. The CDR3 DNA is TGTGCCAGCAGGCTGAGTAGACGCACTGAAGCTTTCTTT.

The V call is TRBV5-5, the J call TRBJ2-1; a possible D gene is TRBD2 (5 bases). The germline V gene has CDR1 SGHKS and CDR2 YYEKEE (reference sequence). The V and J ends lost 5 bases and 8 bases respectively, with 17 bases between them. This CDR3 contains 14 residues. CDR3: CASSKEIASYEQFF. CDR3 in DNA: TGTGCCAGCAGTAAGGAGATAGCGAGTTATGAGCAGTTCTTC.

The chain recombines TRBV2 with TRBJ1-4; 8 bases are shared with TRBD1. Germline-derived CDR1 and CDR2 are SNHLY and FYNNEI. This CDR3 has 14 amino acids. The V gene end was trimmed by 6 bases and the J gene end by 5 bases; junction bases not matched to a gene: 5. The CDR3 DNA is TGTGCCAGCAGGCAGGGGGCGTTAAATGAAAAACTGTTTTTT. Its translation is CASRQGALNEKLFF.

The V and J genes are TRBV10-3 and TRBJ1-4; 9 nucleotides match TRBD1. The germline V gene has CDR1 ENHRY and CDR2 SYGVKD. This CDR3 has 15 residues. The J segment lost 4 bases and the V segment lost 5 bases, leaving 5 bases of the junction unmatched. Written as DNA, the CDR3 is TGTGCCATCAGTCACTCGACAGGGGGTAATGAAAAACTGTTTTTT. This gives the protein CAISHSTGGNEKLFF.

A word on this clone: Germline and junction disagree at one end, which may indicate a read error. The chain recombines TRBV6-1 with TRBJ2-4, with a tentative D call TRBD2 (6 bases). In germline, CDR1 is MNHNS, CDR2 SASEGT. The CDR3 spans 11 residues. The CDR3 loop is CASTTGGVYDF. CDR3 DNA: TGTGCCAGCACCACCGGCGGGGTGTACGACTTC.

V is TRBV28 and J is TRBJ1-6, with D hard to call. CDR1 and CDR2 (germline): MDHEN, SYDVKM. The ends were cut back, 4 bases at V and 13 bases at J, with 8 bases in the middle. CDR3 length equals 11 residues. The CDR3 sequence: CASSSGVPLHF. The CDR3 region has the DNA TGTGCCAGCAGTTCCGGGGTCCCCCTCCACTTT.

The chain has TRBV9 and TRBJ2-7, with TRBD1 identical over 7 bases. J was trimmed by 3 bases and V by 0 bases; bases with no gene match: 6. The germline V gene encodes CDR1 SGDLS and CDR2 YYNGEE. This CDR3 is built from 15 residues. The CDR3: CASSVVDRADYEQYF. The CDR3 DNA is TGTGCCAGCAGCGTAGTTGACAGGGCCGACTACGAGCAGTACTTC.

V is TRBV11-2 and J is TRBJ2-4; no clear D gene. Per the germline V gene, CDR1 is SGHAT and CDR2 is FQNNGV. The V and J ends lost 5 bases and 0 bases respectively, with 20 bases between them. CDR3 length: 18 amino acids. The CDR3 region has the DNA TGTGCCAGCAGCGGTCGCAGTTCGTCGCTACTAGCCAAAAACATTCAGTACTTC. Amino acids: CASSGRSSSLLAKNIQYF.

This clone turned up a few times. V usage is TRBV5-1 and J usage is TRBJ2-1; 9 bases agree with TRBD2. V lost 1 base and J lost 7; bases outside the gene matches: 15. Germline V gene data show CDR1 as SGHRS and CDR2 as YFSETQ. This CDR3 has 18 amino acids. In DNA form, the CDR3 reads TGCGCCAGCAGCTTGTCTCGACTAGCAGCGGGGGGTTTTAATGAGCAGTTCTTC. This codes for CASSLSRLAAGGFNEQFF.